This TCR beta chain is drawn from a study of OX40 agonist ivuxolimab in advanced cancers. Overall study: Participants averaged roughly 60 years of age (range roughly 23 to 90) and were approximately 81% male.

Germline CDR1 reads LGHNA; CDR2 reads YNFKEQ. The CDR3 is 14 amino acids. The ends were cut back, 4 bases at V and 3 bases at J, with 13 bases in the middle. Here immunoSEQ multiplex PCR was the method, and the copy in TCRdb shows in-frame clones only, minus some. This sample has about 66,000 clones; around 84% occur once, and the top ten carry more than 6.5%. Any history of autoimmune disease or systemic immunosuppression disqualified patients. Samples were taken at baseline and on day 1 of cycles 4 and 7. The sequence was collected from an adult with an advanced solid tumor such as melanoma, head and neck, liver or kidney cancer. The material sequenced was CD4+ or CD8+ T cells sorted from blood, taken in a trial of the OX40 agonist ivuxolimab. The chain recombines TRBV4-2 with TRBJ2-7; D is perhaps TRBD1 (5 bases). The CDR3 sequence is CASSLQGLGYEQYF. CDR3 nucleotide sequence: TGTGCCAGCAGCCTTCAGGGTTTGGGCTACGAGCAGTACTTC.